This T cell receptor beta chain was observed in a study of CXCR3-negative and CXCR3-positive naive CD8 T cells. Overall study results and limits: In CXCR3-positive naive cells, the TRB CDR3s were more hydrophobic than in CXCR3-negative naive cells. Sequencing showed both naive subsets with comparably high diversity, and memory CD8+ cells much lower. Researchers reported similar TRBV-TRBJ usage in naive CXCR3-negative and CXCR3-positive cells, though memory differed.

The libraries of TRB cDNA were constructed through 5' RACE using UMI labels. Following a re-call of the 5' RACE reads, TCRdb has one entry per CDR3 protein and lacks DNA. This listing includes around 110,000 distinct CDR3 sequences. Naive cells were sorted as CD45RO-, CCR7+, CD27+ and CD95-. CDR3 size: 14 residues. Germline CDR1 and CDR2: MGHRA and YSYEKL. As to this clonotype: What it binds is unknown.

This clonotype originated in a human donor in good health. Some clones in this sample may be carry-over from other donors' samples. Specimen: naive CXCR3+ CD8+ T cells from blood. The subset is: CD45RO-CCR7+CD27+CD95- naive CD8+ T cells expressing CXCR3 (TNR3+). This chain joins TRBV4-1 and TRBJ2-7; TCRdb returns TRBD2, unconfirmable since there is no DNA. This chain's CDR3 is CASSQPGLVDEQYF.